These 3 T cell receptor beta chains share one sample of origin, sequenced in a study of CD8 T cells in ankylosing spondylitis. TCRdb re-derived calls from the 5' RACE reads in MiXCR, one entry per CDR3 protein. The data hold under 120,000 distinct CDR3 sequences, with less than 25% observed a single time. The sequenced sample consisted of synovial fluid, either unsorted or a sorted T cell fraction (not recorded which). All receptors derive from a male donor with ankylosing spondylitis.

This clonotype was observed at least ten times. V and J are TRBV12-3 or TRBV12-4 and TRBJ2-2; tentative D call: TRBD2 (6 bases). There are 16 residues in the CDR3. Trimming cost V 7 bases and J 4 bases, with 19 bases left between them. The CDR3 DNA sequence: TGTGCCAGCAACCAAGCAGCTAGCGAGCCCACCGGGGAGCTGTTTTTT. As protein: CASNQAASEPTGELFF.

This clonotype was recorded a few times. The V call is TRBV7-2, the J call TRBJ2-5, with D perhaps matching TRBD2 (5 bases). The germline gives CDR1 SGHTA, CDR2 FQGNSA. CDR3 length: 12 residues. V was shortened by 10 bases and J by 5 bases, with 14 bases between the two germline ends. Here the CDR3 reads CAISWAGETQYF. CDR3 bases: TGTGCCATCAGTTGGGCGGGCGAGACCCAGTACTTC. The variable domain in full, completed from reference TRBV7-2 and TRBJ2-5, reads GAGVSQSPSNKVTEKGKDVELRCDPISGHTALYWYRQSLGQGLEFLIYFQGNSAPDKSGLPSDRFSAERTGGSVSTLTIQRTQQEDSAVYLCAISWAGETQYFGPGTRLLVL.

Ten or more counts support this clonotype. The V gene is TRBV27, the J gene TRBJ1-1, with 8 bases fitting TRBD1. The germline V gene has CDR1 MNHEY and CDR2 SMNVEV (reference sequence). The ends lost 3 bases at V and 1 base at J; junction bases unmatched: 1. The CDR3 totals 14 residues. Here the CDR3 reads CASSFDRGNTEAFF. The CDR3 DNA is TGTGCCAGCAGTTTCGACAGGGGGAACACTGAAGCTTTCTTT.